The 6 T cell receptor beta chains listed next were all sequenced from one sample in a study of radiotherapy plus CTLA-4 blockade in lung cancer. TCRdb's copy holds only in-frame clones and misses some; the assay was immunoSEQ multiplex PCR. The sample lists 52,000 or so clones; 79% were seen once. This specimen was peripheral blood, taken from a patient treated with radiotherapy plus ipilimumab. The receptors stem from a human donor with non-small cell lung cancer who had a partial response to radiotherapy plus ipilimumab.

The rearrangement joins TRBV11-2 to TRBJ2-2; 8 nucleotides align to TRBD1. The CDR3 sequence is 14 residues long. J lost 6 bases, V lost 5 bases, and 5 bases had no gene match. Per the germline V gene, CDR1 is SGHAT and CDR2 is FQNNGV. Written as DNA, the CDR3 is TGTGCCAGCAGCGCCTACAGGGGGTCCGGGGAGCTGTTTTTT. Its translation: CASSAYRGSGELFF.

This clone has just a few counts. The chain links TRBV4-2 to TRBJ2-1; possible D gene TRBD1, 6 bases. This CDR3 is 14 amino acids long. Per germline, CDR1 LGHNA and CDR2 YNFKEQ. Trimming removed 4 bases at V and 8 bases at J, with 15 bases between. The DNA of the CDR3 is TGTGCCAGCAGCCTCCAAGACAGGCACGATGAGCAGTTCTTC. Amino acid sequence: CASSLQDRHDEQFF.

The rearrangement links TRBV19 to TRBJ2-2, with TRBD2 identical over 11 bases. Germline CDR1 reads LNHDA; CDR2 reads SQIVND (reference sequence). There are 14 residues in the CDR3. After removal of 7 bases from V and 4 bases from J, the junction contained 2 bases not matched to a gene. The DNA for the CDR3 is TGTGCCAGTAAACTAGCGGGGGTCACCGGGGAGCTGTTTTTT. Encoded protein: CASKLAGVTGELFF.

The V and J genes are TRBV18 and TRBJ2-3; 14 bases are shared with TRBD2. Germline CDR1 and CDR2: KGHSH and LQKENI. V was pared by 3 bases and J by 1 base, with 6 bases of the junction left unmatched. CDR3 length: 18 residues. The CDR3 DNA sequence: TGTGCCAGCTCACCTGGACTAGCGGGGGGTCGGGGCACAGATACGCAGTATTTT. Residues: CASSPGLAGGRGTDTQYF.

The chain uses TRBV2 and TRBJ2-5; D is uncertain. The CDR3 loop spans 11 amino acids. V was shortened by 8 bases and J by 2 bases, with 6 bases between the two germline ends. Germline CDR1 reads SNHLY; CDR2 reads FYNNEI. CDR3 amino acids: CASGPQETQYF. The CDR3 nucleotides are TGTGCCAGCGGGCCACAAGAGACCCAGTACTTC.

The V gene is TRBV28, the J gene TRBJ1-5, with TRBD1 matching over 9 bases. CDR3 length: 15 residues. V was clipped by 4 bases and J by 8 bases; unmatched bases: 9. CDR1 is MDHEN, CDR2 SYDVKM, per germline. CDR3 bases: TGTGCCAGCAGTTCCCCGACAGGGGGTTTGAAGCCCCAGCATTTT. It yields the protein CASSSPTGGLKPQHF.